The next 3 T cell receptor beta chains were all read from a single sample in a study of shared clonotypes between healthy human individuals. TCRdb's table, derived via immunoSEQ multiplex PCR, lists solely in-frame clones and lacks some. The table shows roughly 2,500,000 clones, with approximately 93% occurring only once. The sequenced sample was naive CD4+ T cells from PBMCs. Subset defined: CD45RA+ positively selected. The source is a man younger than 35 in good health. Some clones in this sample may be carry-over from other donors' samples.

The sample holds one count of this clone. The chain links TRBV7-3 to TRBJ2-5, with D uncertain. CDR3 length equals 13 residues. CDR1 SGHTA and CDR2 FQGTGA come from the germline V gene. V was cut by 2 bases and J by 3 bases, with 7 bases left in between. CDR3 region: CASSLGPKETQYF. For the CDR3, the DNA is TGTGCCAGCAGCTTAGGCCCTAAAGAGACCCAGTACTTC.

V and J are TRBV18 and TRBJ2-1; TRBD1 or TRBD2 may be the D gene (6 bases each). V was trimmed by 0 bases and J by 4 bases, leaving 19 bases between them. The germline gives CDR1 KGHSH, CDR2 LQKENI. The CDR3 extends over 18 amino acids. The CDR3 is CASSPPPGHPEGYNEQFF. CDR3 coding DNA: TGTGCCAGCTCACCACCCCCGGGACACCCGGAGGGGTACAATGAGCAGTTCTTC.

The rearrangement uses TRBV28 and TRBJ2-5, with a weak D call TRBD2 (6 bases). V gave up 3 bases and J gave up 4 bases, with 21 bases separating them. The germline CDR1 and CDR2 sequences are MDHEN and SYDVKM. CDR3 length: 17 residues. Written as DNA, the CDR3 is TGTGCCAGCAGTTTGTTTAGGTTTGGGACTGAGAGAGAGACCCAGTACTTC. Its protein is CASSLFRFGTERETQYF. Supplemented by reference TRBV28 and TRBJ2-5, the full variable domain reads DVKVTQSSRYLVKRTGEKVFLECVQDMDHENMFWYRQDPGLGLRLIYFSYDVKMKEKGDIPEGYSVSREKKERFSLILESASTNQTSMYLCASSLFRFGTERETQYFGPGTRLLVL.